This TCR beta chain was sequenced for a study of chemoradiotherapy in HPV16-positive cancers. With 6 bases removed from V and 8 bases from J, the gap between germline ends came to 20 bases. Germline V lookup: CDR1 MNHNY, CDR2 SVGAGI (reference sequence). The CDR3 covers 15 residues. Repeated repertoire sampling spanned the course of chemoradiotherapy. Data came from immunoSEQ multiplex PCR; TCRdb stores just in-frame clones and leaves some out. The table lists around 8,000 clones, over 75% of them singletons. This TCR came from a human donor with HPV-associated anogenital cancer. This specimen was collected from a patient who underwent chemoradiotherapy. The rearrangement links TRBV6-6 to TRBJ2-1; a possible D gene is TRBD2 (6 bases). In DNA, the CDR3 is TGTGCCAGCAGCCGCAACGGACTACCCTCGGATGAGCAGTTCTTC. This encodes CASSRNGLPSDEQFF.